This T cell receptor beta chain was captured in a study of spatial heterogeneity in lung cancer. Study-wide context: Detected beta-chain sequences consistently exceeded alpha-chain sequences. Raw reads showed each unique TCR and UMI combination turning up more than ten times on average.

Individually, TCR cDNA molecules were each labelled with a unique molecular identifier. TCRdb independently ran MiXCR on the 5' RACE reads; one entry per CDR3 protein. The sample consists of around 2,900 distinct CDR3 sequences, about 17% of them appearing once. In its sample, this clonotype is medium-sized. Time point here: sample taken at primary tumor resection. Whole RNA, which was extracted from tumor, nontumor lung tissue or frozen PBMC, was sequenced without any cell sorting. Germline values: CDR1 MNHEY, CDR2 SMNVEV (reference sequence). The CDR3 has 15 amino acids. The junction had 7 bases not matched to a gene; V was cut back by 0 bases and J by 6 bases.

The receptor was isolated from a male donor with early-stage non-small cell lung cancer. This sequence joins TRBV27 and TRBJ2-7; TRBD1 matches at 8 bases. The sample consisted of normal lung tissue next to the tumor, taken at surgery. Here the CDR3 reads CASSLSAQGAAEQYF. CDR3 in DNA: TGTGCCAGCAGTTTATCGGCCCAGGGGGCAGCCGAGCAGTACTTC.